This passage covers 30 T cell receptor beta chains from one sample sequenced in a study of cytomegalovirus exposure and HLA in healthy donors (dated 2017 in TCRdb). The receptor library was made with the immunoSEQ multiplex PCR assay. The multiplex PCR relied on a mix of 60 forward primers for TCR Vbeta segments and 13 reverse primers for TCR Jbeta segments. The table was pulled from immuneACCESS by TCRdb, which kept in-frame rearrangements only. Such tables lose some clones; where checked, under half of the loss comes from unresolved V genes, and the rest has no known cause. The sample yields over 150,000 clones; approximately 84% were counted once. Over 3% of the sample comes from the top ten. The sample was PBMCs. These receptors all come from a woman aged 45-59 years in good health and CMV-seropositive.

As to this clone: Within the sample, other DNA sequences also encode this same CDR3. The chain is built from TRBV6-5 and TRBJ1-6; D is uncertain. The germline V gene has CDR1 MNHEY and CDR2 SVGAGI. Deletions cut 6 bases from V and 7 bases from J, with 10 bases between. CDR3 length equals 13 residues. The CDR3 DNA reads as TGTGCCAGCAGAGGACGGGAGAATTCACCCCTCCACTTT. Encoded protein: CASRGRENSPLHF.

V is TRBV19 and J is TRBJ2-7, with 7 bases fitting TRBD2. The germline CDR1 and CDR2 sequences are LNHDA and SQIVND (reference sequence). The CDR3 totals 16 residues. V was pared by 3 bases and J by 2 bases, with 10 bases of the junction left unmatched. The CDR3 DNA follows: TGTGCCAGTAGTATCGGCGGGAGCGCCCCGACCTACGAGCAGTACTTC. It yields the protein CASSIGGSAPTYEQYF.

The V gene is TRBV6-6, the J gene TRBJ2-1, with TRBD2 identical over 14 bases. Trimming cost V 6 bases and J 8 bases; bases outside gene matches: 6. Germline V CDR1 and CDR2: MNHNY, SVGAGI (reference sequence). The CDR3 loop spans 15 amino acids. The CDR3 spells CASSKTSGRADEQFF. CDR3 DNA: TGTGCCAGCAGCAAGACTAGCGGGAGGGCCGATGAGCAGTTCTTC.

CDR3 DNA: TGCGCCAGCAACCCCCAAGGGGGGGGGATAACTGAAGCTTTCTTT. Encoded protein: CASNPQGGGITEAFF. The chain joins TRBV5-1 to TRBJ1-1, with TRBD1 as a possible D gene (6 bases). Germline V gene sequence: CDR1 SGHRS, CDR2 YFSETQ. Trimming shortened V by 6 bases and J by 5 bases, and 20 bases separated the two germline ends. CDR3 size: 15 residues.

The chain joins TRBV12-2 to TRBJ1-5; the table's D gene call, TRBD1, was not cross checked with the DNA. TRBV12-2 is a pseudogene locus. The CDR3 spans 17 residues. The CDR3 region has the DNA TGTGCAAGTCGCTTAGCCCGGATCAGGGGTTGCAATCAGCCCCAGCATTTT. Translated: CASRLARIRGCNQPQHF.

This clone was counted only a few times. This chain connects TRBV4-3 to TRBJ2-7; TRBD1 matches 8 bases. The CDR3 has 16 residues. With 0 bases clipped from V and 3 bases from J, the junction kept 7 bases outside the gene matches. The germline CDR1 and CDR2 sequences are LGHNA and YSLEER. In DNA form, the CDR3 reads TGCGCCAGCAGCCAAGATCCCCGACAGGGGTTCTACGAGCAGTACTTC. Protein sequence: CASSQDPRQGFYEQYF.

The CDR3 nucleotides read TGTGCCAGCAGTCGCGGGACAGGGGGTAACGGGAATGGCTACACCTTC. Translation gives CASSRGTGGNGNGYTF. The chain uses TRBV27 and TRBJ1-2; TRBD1 matches 11 bases. The CDR3 consists of 16 residues. In germline, CDR1 is MNHEY, CDR2 SMNVEV (reference sequence). After removal of 5 bases from V and 6 bases from J, the junction contained 11 bases not matched to a gene.

The J gene is TRBJ1-6, the V gene TRBV7-9; 10 nucleotides match TRBD1. Germline CDR1 is SEHNR and CDR2 is FQNEAQ (reference sequence). This CDR3 comprises 15 residues. Trimming at V came to 7 bases and at J to 9 bases, leaving 9 bases not matched to a gene. CDR3 nucleotides: TGTGCCAGCAACACCAGGGGACAGGGGAGTTCACCCCTCCACTTT. This sequence encodes CASNTRGQGSSPLHF.

This clone was counted a single time. This sequence joins TRBV7-2 and TRBJ1-1, with 10 bases lining up with TRBD1. Per the germline V gene, CDR1 is SGHTA and CDR2 is FQGNSA. Trimming cost V 5 bases and J 8 bases; bases outside gene matches: 8. The length of the CDR3 is 14 residues. CDR3 sequence reads: CASSVPGTGVEAFF. The CDR3, as DNA: TGTGCCAGCAGCGTCCCCGGGACAGGGGTAGAAGCTTTCTTT.

This chain connects TRBV5-1 to TRBJ1-1; no definite D call. The CDR3 has 13 amino acids. Trimming pared 3 bases from V and 4 bases from J, leaving 10 bases between. Germline loops: CDR1 SGHRS, CDR2 YFSETQ. CDR3 amino acids: CASSSQSGTEAFF. The CDR3 nucleotides are TGCGCCAGCAGCTCCCAGTCGGGCACTGAAGCTTTCTTT.

V usage is TRBV28 and J usage is TRBJ2-1; D is unresolved. The CDR3 loop spans 17 amino acids. Germline CDR1 MDHEN, CDR2 SYDVKM. Trimming took 1 base from V and 0 from J, leaving 13 bases between them. The CDR3 spells CASSLSAIPSSYNEQFF. CDR3 nucleotide sequence: TGTGCCAGCAGTTTATCCGCCATACCGAGCTCCTACAATGAGCAGTTCTTC.

The chain employs TRBV4-3 and TRBJ2-7, with TRBD1 as a possible D gene (6 bases). V was cut by 0 bases and J by 2 bases, with 11 bases left in between. CDR3 length: 15 amino acids. Per the germline V gene, CDR1 is LGHNA and CDR2 is YSLEER. This CDR3 reads CASSQEAYRAYEQYF. In DNA, the CDR3 is TGCGCCAGCAGCCAAGAAGCCTACAGGGCCTACGAGCAGTACTTC.

The rearrangement uses TRBV30 and TRBJ1-5; the D is unclear. Trimming pared 2 bases from V and 7 bases from J, leaving 12 bases between. The germline V gene has CDR1 GTSNPN and CDR2 SVGIG (reference sequence). CDR3 length equals 13 residues. CDR3 bases: TGTGCCTGGAGTTACGGGAGGGAGCAGCCCCAGCATTTT. Its protein is CAWSYGREQPQHF.

With regard to this clone: Additional DNA sequences in this sample encode the identical CDR3. This chain uses TRBV6-5 with TRBJ1-1; D is perhaps TRBD1 (6 bases). The V and J ends lost 6 bases and 1 base respectively, with 9 bases between them. CDR1 is MNHEY, CDR2 SVGAGI, per germline. This CDR3 contains 13 residues. CDR3 amino acids: CASSRGQNTEAFF. The CDR3 DNA sequence: TGTGCCAGCAGCCGGGGACAGAACACTGAAGCTTTCTTT.

The V gene is TRBV5-5, the J gene TRBJ2-3; D perhaps matches TRBD1 (5 bases). The CDR3 length is 15 residues. Per germline, CDR1 SGHKS and CDR2 YYEKEE (reference sequence). V was cut by 1 base and J by 5 bases, with 14 bases left in between. The CDR3 spells CASSLWGYLEDTQYF. CDR3 nucleotide sequence: TGTGCCAGCAGCTTGTGGGGCTATTTGGAAGATACGCAGTATTTT.

V is TRBV9 and J is TRBJ2-1; a weak D match, TRBD2 (6 bases). The V end lost 4 bases, the J end lost 7 bases, and 9 bases lay between the germline ends. Germline CDR1 reads SGDLS; CDR2 reads YYNGEE. The CDR3 totals 12 residues. The CDR3 here is CASSQLANEQFF. The DNA of the CDR3 is TGTGCCAGCAGCCAACTAGCTAATGAGCAGTTCTTC.

The J gene is TRBJ1-2, the V gene TRBV6-1, with 7 bases that match TRBD1. Trimming cost V 9 bases and J 4 bases; bases outside gene matches: 5. The germline gives CDR1 MNHNS, CDR2 SASEGT. The CDR3 has 12 amino acids. CDR3 region: CASKTGTYGYTF. CDR3 nucleotides: TGTGCCAGTAAGACAGGGACCTATGGCTACACCTTC.

This clone was recorded once. The chain is built from TRBV2 and TRBJ2-7; perhaps TRBD1 as D (6 bases). Germline V lookup: CDR1 SNHLY, CDR2 FYNNEI. With 6 bases removed from V and 0 bases from J, the gap between germline ends came to 12 bases. This CDR3 has 14 amino acids. The CDR3 DNA reads as TGTGCCAGCAGAGTACAGGGCAACTCCTACGAGCAGTACTTC. Its translation: CASRVQGNSYEQYF.

The chain carries TRBV7-9 and TRBJ1-1; D call uncertain. Germline V CDR1 and CDR2: SEHNR, FQNEAQ (reference sequence). The CDR3 extends over 15 amino acids. The V gene lost 3 bases and the J gene lost 2 bases, with 13 bases spanning the gap. The CDR3 loop is CASSFGKAANTEAFF. The CDR3 DNA is TGTGCCAGCAGCTTCGGGAAGGCGGCAAACACTGAAGCTTTCTTT.

CDR3: CASSQTGGGTEAFF. CDR3 in DNA: TGCGCCAGCAGCCAGACAGGGGGAGGCACTGAAGCTTTCTTT. The genes are TRBV5-1 and TRBJ1-1, with 9 bases that match TRBD1. This CDR3 region has 14 residues. Looked up from germline, CDR1 is SGHRS and CDR2 is YFSETQ. With 4 bases clipped from V and 4 bases from J, the junction kept 5 bases outside the gene matches.

This clone was seen just once. The chain has TRBV6-1 and TRBJ2-7; D gene uncertain. CDR1 is MNHNS, CDR2 SASEGT, per germline. CDR3 length equals 14 residues. With 6 bases removed from V and 4 bases from J, the gap between germline ends came to 16 bases. CDR3 DNA sequence: TGTGCCAGCAGGCCCGATTTTCTCCAGTACGAGCAGTACTTC. Translating it yields CASRPDFLQYEQYF.

The chain employs TRBV6-1 and TRBJ1-5, with 8 nucleotides matching TRBD1. V shed 5 bases, J shed 5 bases, and the junction held 2 bases outside the gene matches. This CDR3 has 13 amino acids. Germline V gene sequence: CDR1 MNHNS, CDR2 SASEGT. Here the CDR3 DNA reads TGTGCCAGCAGTCAGGACAGGGATCAGCCCCAGCATTTT. This sequence encodes CASSQDRDQPQHF.

The V gene is TRBV6-1, the J gene TRBJ2-7; 8 bases fit TRBD1. The CDR3 length is 14 residues. The germline V gene has CDR1 MNHNS and CDR2 SASEGT. V was pared by 1 base and J by 6 bases, with 5 bases of the junction left unmatched. CDR3 DNA sequence: TGTGCCAGCAGTGAAGGGACAGGGTTTGGCGAGCAGTACTTC. Translating gives CASSEGTGFGEQYF.

This clone has a handful of counts. This chain joins TRBV7-2 and TRBJ2-3, with 7 bases aligning to TRBD1. In germline, CDR1 is SGHTA, CDR2 FQGNSA. The CDR3 sequence is 17 residues long. With V trimmed by 0 bases and J by 1 base, 7 bases remained unmatched. The CDR3 spells CASSLAPPTGGTDTQYF. The CDR3 DNA sequence: TGTGCCAGCAGCTTAGCCCCACCAACAGGGGGCACAGATACGCAGTATTTT.

The sample holds one count of this clone. V usage is TRBV18 and J usage is TRBJ1-4; 7 nucleotides agree with TRBD1. Germline V lookup: CDR1 KGHSH, CDR2 LQKENI. This CDR3 has 15 residues. V gave up 2 bases and J gave up 7 bases; unmatched junction bases: 7. CDR3 nucleotides: TGTGCCAGCTCACCAGAAGGGGGCTTCGGTGAAAAACTGTTTTTT. This sequence encodes CASSPEGGFGEKLFF.

CDR3 bases: TGTGCCAGTAGTATAGACCTCACAGGTCAGCCCCAGCATTTT. Its protein is CASSIDLTGQPQHF. This rearrangement joins TRBV19 to TRBJ1-5; possibly TRBD1 for D (5 bases). In germline, CDR1 is LNHDA, CDR2 SQIVND (reference sequence). V lost 0 bases to trimming and J lost 6 bases, with 9 bases between them. This CDR3 spans 14 amino acids.

This clone has just a few counts. This sequence joins TRBV18 and TRBJ1-2; D unclear. The CDR3 sequence is 15 residues long. The V end lost 4 bases, the J end lost 5 bases, and 17 bases lay between the germline ends. The germline V gene encodes CDR1 KGHSH and CDR2 LQKENI. CDR3 DNA sequence: TGTGCCAGCTCACAGTCGACGGAGCAGTTGTATGGCTACACCTTC. This sequence encodes CASSQSTEQLYGYTF.

This chain links TRBV11-3 with TRBJ2-5, with 9 bases identical to TRBD2. Germline assignment: CDR1 SGHNT and CDR2 YENEEA. This CDR3 comprises 18 residues. Trimming removed 3 bases from V and 2 bases from J; junction bases left unmatched: 13. The CDR3 loop is CASSLKRGVPPPQETQYF. Here the CDR3 DNA reads TGTGCCAGCAGCTTGAAGCGGGGGGTCCCTCCCCCACAAGAGACCCAGTACTTC. Using reference TRBV11-3 and TRBJ2-5 for the parts outside the CDR3, the full variable domain is EAGVVQSPRYKIIEKKQPVAFWCNPISGHNTLYWYLQNLGQGPELLIRYENEEAVDDSQLPKDRFSAERLKGVDSTLKIQPAELGDSAVYLCASSLKRGVPPPQETQYFGPGTRLLVL.

The CDR3 sequence is CASSLDRRSNTEAFF. CDR3 DNA: TGTGCCAGCAGCTTAGATAGAAGATCGAACACTGAAGCTTTCTTT. The J gene is TRBJ1-1, the V gene TRBV7-9, with D uncertain. Trimming removed 1 base at V and 1 base at J, with 10 bases between. Germline CDR1 SEHNR, CDR2 FQNEAQ (reference sequence). The CDR3 is 15 residues long.

This clone was seen a few times. This chain links TRBV29-1 with TRBJ2-4; 12 bases align to TRBD1. CDR3 length: 16 residues. Trimming removed 6 bases from V and 6 bases from J; junction bases left unmatched: 12. Germline-derived CDR1 and CDR2 are SQVTM and ANQGSEA. CDR3 nucleotide sequence: TGCAGCGTCGCATTAACGGGACAGGGGGCCGGAAACATTCAGTACTTC. It translates to CSVALTGQGAGNIQYF.